A single sample is the source of the 27 T cell receptor beta chains below, sequenced in a study of control samples from healthy donors and cancer patients. The protocol was immunoSEQ multiplex PCR, while the TCRdb copy is restricted to in-frame clones and leaves out a portion. The sample holds about 4,000 clones, approximately 75% seen once. The sequencing sample was made of formalin-fixed, paraffin-embedded tissue. All receptors come from a female donor with melanoma.

V usage is TRBV7-9 and J usage is TRBJ2-5; 9 nucleotides agree with TRBD1. Germline CDR1 SEHNR, CDR2 FQNEAQ (reference sequence). J lost 5 bases, V lost 2 bases, and 6 bases had no gene match. The CDR3 has 15 amino acids. DNA of the CDR3: TGTGCCAGCAGCTTAAGGACAGGGGCGCGGGAGACCCAGTACTTC. Its protein is CASSLRTGARETQYF.

V gene TRBV6-5 combines with J gene TRBJ2-7; the match to TRBD2 covers 11 bases. The V and J ends lost 6 bases and 4 bases, in that order; junction bases with no gene match: 5. Per the germline V gene, CDR1 is MNHEY and CDR2 is SVGAGI. The CDR3 consists of 14 residues. DNA of the CDR3: TGTGCCAGCAGGACGGCTAGCGGGAGGTACGAGCAGTACTTC. Translation: CASRTASGRYEQYF.

This rearrangement joins TRBV19 to TRBJ2-2, with a tentative D call TRBD2 (5 bases). This CDR3 contains 12 residues. Germline loops: CDR1 LNHDA, CDR2 SQIVND (reference sequence). Between the trimmed V and J ends, which lost 4 bases and 8 bases, there was a span of 8 bases. The CDR3 region is CASSRLRGELFF. As DNA, the CDR3 is TGTGCCAGTAGTAGACTAAGGGGGGAGCTGTTTTTT. Filled out from reference TRBV19 and TRBJ2-2, the complete variable domain reads DGGITQSPKYLFRKEGQNVTLSCEQNLNHDAMYWYRQDPGQGLRLIYYSQIVNDFQKGDIAEGYSVSREKKESFPLTVTSAQKNPTAFYLCASSRLRGELFFGEGSRLTVL.

This clone is large. This chain links TRBV18 with TRBJ1-2, with TRBD1 identical over 7 bases. The CDR3 totals 14 residues. Germline V gene data show CDR1 as KGHSH and CDR2 as LQKENI. V lost 2 bases to trimming and J lost 2 bases; unmatched junction nucleotides: 2. This CDR3 is CASSPSGGNYGYTF. The CDR3 coding sequence is TGTGCCAGCTCACCATCAGGGGGAAACTATGGCTACACCTTC.

This clone was seen a handful of times. The chain carries TRBV9 and TRBJ2-3; a possible D gene is TRBD1 (5 bases). CDR1 and CDR2 (germline): SGDLS, YYNGEE. The ends were cut back, 3 bases at V and 2 bases at J, with 13 bases in the middle. This CDR3 is built from 15 residues. DNA for the CDR3: TGTGCCAGCAGCGAGAGGACAATCCCCACAGATACGCAGTATTTT. Amino acids: CASSERTIPTDTQYF.

This chain joins TRBV9 and TRBJ1-5; D may be TRBD1 (5 bases). CDR3 length equals 13 residues. Deletions cut 4 bases from V and 5 bases from J, with 10 bases between. Germline V CDR1 and CDR2: SGDLS, YYNGEE. The chain's CDR3 is CASSSTDHQPQHF. CDR3 in DNA: TGTGCCAGCAGCTCGACAGACCATCAGCCCCAGCATTTT.

As DNA, the CDR3 is TGCAGTGCTTCCGGGACAGCTGGCTACACCTTC. Amino acids: CSASGTAGYTF. The chain has TRBV20-1 and TRBJ1-2; 7 bases are a match to TRBD1. This CDR3 comprises 11 residues. The germline V gene encodes CDR1 DFQATT and CDR2 SNEGSKA (reference sequence). V lost 5 bases and J lost 7; bases outside the gene matches: 4.

This clone has just a few counts. The gene calls are TRBV10-3 and TRBJ2-1; D is possibly TRBD2 (6 bases). V was cut by 1 base and J by 8 bases, with 6 bases left in between. The CDR3 is made up of 12 amino acids. From germline, CDR1 is ENHRY and CDR2 SYGVKD. CDR3 DNA sequence: TGTGCCATCAGTGAGTGGGGGGATGAGCAGTTCTTC. It codes for CAISEWGDEQFF.

This clone showed up just a few times. V usage is TRBV11-2 and J usage is TRBJ2-5; D gene uncertain. CDR1 is SGHAT, CDR2 FQNNGV, per germline. V dropped 3 bases and J dropped 3 bases, with 11 bases sitting between them. The CDR3 covers 14 residues. As DNA, the CDR3 is TGTGCCAGCAGCTTTCCATTATACGAAGAGACCCAGTACTTC. Translation: CASSFPLYEETQYF. Filled out from reference TRBV11-2 and TRBJ2-5, the complete variable domain reads EAGVAQSPRYKIIEKRQSVAFWCNPISGHATLYWYQQILGQGPKLLIQFQNNGVVDDSQLPKDRFSAERLKGVDSTLKIQPAKLEDSAVYLCASSFPLYEETQYFGPGTRLLVL.

The CDR3 sequence: CASSPSGFTRGNYGYTF. The CDR3 DNA reads TGTGCCAGCTCACCGTCGGGCTTTACTAGAGGAAACTATGGCTACACCTTC. The chain uses TRBV18 and TRBJ1-2; unclear D gene. The germline gives CDR1 KGHSH, CDR2 LQKENI. The CDR3 runs to 17 residues. Trimming left V 3 bases short and J 2 bases short, with 19 bases between. Using reference TRBV18 and TRBJ1-2 for the parts outside the CDR3, the full variable domain is NAGVMQNPRHLVRRRGQEARLRCSPMKGHSHVYWYRQLPEEGLKFMVYLQKENIIDESGMPKERFSAEFPKEGPSILRIQQVVRGDSAAYFCASSPSGFTRGNYGYTFGSGTRLTVV.

The genes are TRBV6-2 or TRBV6-3 and TRBJ1-1; 8 nucleotides agree with TRBD1. The junction had 5 bases not matched to a gene; V was cut back by 6 bases and J by 5 bases. The germline gives CDR1 MNHEY, CDR2 SVGEGT. The CDR3 loop spans 13 amino acids. CDR3 nucleotide sequence: TGTGCCAGCAGCCCACAGGGGGTGACTGAAGCTTTCTTT. Amino acids: CASSPQGVTEAFF.

The rearrangement links TRBV7-3 to TRBJ2-1, with 12 bases fitting TRBD1. The J segment lost 6 bases and the V segment lost 4 bases, leaving 4 bases of the junction unmatched. The CDR3 length is 15 residues. Germline V gene lookup returns CDR1 SGHTA and CDR2 FQGTGA. CDR3 in DNA: TGTGCCAGCAGCTGGGGACAGGGGGCAGGCAATGAGCAGTTCTTC. Amino acids: CASSWGQGAGNEQFF.

Concerning this clone itself: The junction shows a germline mismatch at one end, possibly a read error. The CDR3 bases are TGTACCAGTAGTACACTCACGACAGGGGAAAATTCACCCCTCCACTTT. Its translation: CTSSTLTTGENSPLHF. V is TRBV19 and J is TRBJ1-6, with 8 bases fitting TRBD1. CDR1 and CDR2 (germline): LNHDA, SQIVND (reference sequence). The CDR3 extends over 16 amino acids.

The CDR3 sequence: CASSSTSAAQYF. In DNA, the CDR3 is TGTGCCAGCAGTTCGACTAGCGCGGCGCAGTATTTT. J is TRBJ2-3 and V is TRBV6-5; 8 bases match TRBD2. V lost 4 bases to trimming and J lost 10 bases; unmatched junction nucleotides: 4. The length of the CDR3 is 12 residues. CDR1 is MNHEY and CDR2 is SVGAGI in the germline V gene.

This clone has a single count. J is TRBJ2-7 and V is TRBV13; 8 positions match TRBD1. The CDR3 is made up of 14 amino acids. Germline assignment: CDR1 PRHDT and CDR2 FYEKMQ (reference sequence). V shed 4 bases, J shed 3 bases, and the junction held 5 bases outside the gene matches. The CDR3 DNA is TGTGCCAGCAGCTCAGGGGGCGCACTCTACGAGCAGTACTTC. This translates into CASSSGGALYEQYF.

CDR3 DNA sequence: TGTGCCAGCAGCTTAGTGGCCAGAATGGATACGCAGTATTTT. This translates into CASSLVARMDTQYF. This chain joins TRBV7-2 and TRBJ2-3; D unresolved. Looked up from germline, CDR1 is SGHTA and CDR2 is FQGNSA. V lost 1 base, J lost 6 bases, and 11 bases lay in between. CDR3 length: 14 amino acids.

The chain has TRBV2 and TRBJ2-6; 8 bases fit TRBD1. This CDR3 has 17 residues. The J segment lost 0 bases and the V segment lost 6 bases, leaving 7 bases of the junction unmatched. CDR1 is SNHLY, CDR2 FYNNEI, per germline. The CDR3 protein is CASSRTGQVSGANVLTF. CDR3 in DNA: TGTGCCAGCAGCCGGACAGGGCAGGTCTCTGGGGCCAACGTCCTGACTTTC.

This chain connects TRBV5-6 to TRBJ2-5; D is undetermined. The CDR3 length is 14 residues. Trimming cost V 0 bases and J 5 bases, with 11 bases left between them. Germline CDR1 SGHDT, CDR2 YYEEEE. The CDR3 loop reads CASSLDPRMETQYF. The CDR3 DNA follows: TGTGCCAGCAGCTTGGATCCCCGGATGGAGACCCAGTACTTC.

The rearrangement links TRBV7-3 to TRBJ2-7, with a weak D call TRBD1 (6 bases). Germline lookup yields CDR1 SGHTA and CDR2 FQGTGA. The CDR3 sequence is 15 residues long. V was clipped by 1 base and J by 0 bases, with 10 bases between them. CDR3 coding DNA: TGTGCCAGCAGCTTAAGCCCAGGGGACTCCTACGAGCAGTACTTC. Its protein product is CASSLSPGDSYEQYF.

In its sample, this clone was seen once. V usage is TRBV19 and J usage is TRBJ2-7, with D perhaps TRBD1 or TRBD2 (5 bases each). The ends were cut back, 3 bases at V and 5 bases at J, with 8 bases in the middle. From germline, CDR1 is LNHDA and CDR2 SQIVND (reference sequence). The CDR3 is 12 residues long. The CDR3, as DNA: TGTGCCAGTAGTATCCGGGACGACGAGCAGTACTTC. It yields the protein CASSIRDDEQYF.

The chain links TRBV6-1 to TRBJ2-1; D possibly matches TRBD1 or TRBD2 (7 bases each). This CDR3 spans 17 amino acids. In germline, CDR1 is MNHNS, CDR2 SASEGT. V was trimmed by 2 bases and J by 4 bases, leaving 18 bases between them. DNA of the CDR3: TGTGCCAGCAGTGAAAGGGGAGGGGGCCAAGGGTACAATGAGCAGTTCTTC. Translating it yields CASSERGGGQGYNEQFF.

The count of this clone is one. The chain links TRBV7-3 to TRBJ2-7, with 7 bases matching TRBD1. Germline lookup yields CDR1 SGHTA and CDR2 FQGTGA. The V gene end was trimmed by 5 bases and the J gene end by 4 bases; junction bases not matched to a gene: 11. The length of the CDR3 is 15 residues. Here the CDR3 reads CASSQSGTAAYEQYF. CDR3 bases: TGTGCCAGCAGCCAATCCGGGACAGCCGCTTACGAGCAGTACTTC.

This rearrangement joins TRBV2 to TRBJ2-7; tentatively, D is TRBD1 or TRBD2 (5 bases each). This CDR3 is 14 amino acids long. Germline CDR1 reads SNHLY; CDR2 reads FYNNEI. V was cut by 10 bases and J by 5 bases, with 21 bases left in between. CDR3 loop: CATHSGFRDHEQYF. Here the CDR3 DNA reads TGTGCCACCCACTCCGGGTTTAGGGACCACGAGCAGTACTTC.

V and J are TRBV7-9 and TRBJ2-7, with a possible D match to TRBD1 (5 bases). V was cut by 8 bases and J by 2 bases, with 16 bases left in between. CDR1 and CDR2 from the germline V gene are SEHNR and FQNEAQ (reference sequence). There are 14 residues in the CDR3. DNA for the CDR3: TGTGCCAGCTCCCGAAAAACAGGAGCCTACGAGCAGTACTTC. It specifies CASSRKTGAYEQYF.

The V gene is TRBV30, the J gene TRBJ1-5; TRBD1 might be the D (5 bases). The CDR3 loop spans 13 amino acids. Germline CDR1 is GTSNPN and CDR2 is SVGIG (reference sequence). V lost 2 bases, J lost 6 bases, and 11 bases lay in between. The chain's CDR3 is CAWSRKGSQPQHF. In DNA form, the CDR3 reads TGTGCCTGGAGTCGGAAGGGGAGTCAGCCCCAGCATTTT.

The chain recombines TRBV11-2 with TRBJ1-6; D is ambiguous. Trimming stripped 1 base from V and 6 bases from J, with 7 bases between. CDR1 is SGHAT and CDR2 is FQNNGV in the germline V gene. This CDR3 has 14 residues. Written as DNA, the CDR3 is TGTGCCAGCAGCTTAGGTTATGGTAATTCACCCCTCCACTTT. Amino acids: CASSLGYGNSPLHF.

V gene TRBV9 combines with J gene TRBJ1-3; 8 nucleotides match TRBD1. Germline V gene lookup returns CDR1 SGDLS and CDR2 YYNGEE. V was pared by 0 bases and J by 2 bases, with 7 bases of the junction left unmatched. CDR3 length: 17 amino acids. The CDR3 sequence: CASSVAGQGAAGNTIYF. The CDR3 DNA follows: TGTGCCAGCAGCGTAGCTGGGCAGGGGGCGGCTGGAAACACCATATATTTT. The variable domain in full, completed from reference TRBV9 and TRBJ1-3, reads DSGVTQTPKHLITATGQRVTLRCSPRSGDLSVYWYQQSLDQGLQFLIQYYNGEERAKGNILERFSAQQFPDLHSELNLSSLELGDSALYFCASSVAGQGAAGNTIYFGEGSWLTVV.